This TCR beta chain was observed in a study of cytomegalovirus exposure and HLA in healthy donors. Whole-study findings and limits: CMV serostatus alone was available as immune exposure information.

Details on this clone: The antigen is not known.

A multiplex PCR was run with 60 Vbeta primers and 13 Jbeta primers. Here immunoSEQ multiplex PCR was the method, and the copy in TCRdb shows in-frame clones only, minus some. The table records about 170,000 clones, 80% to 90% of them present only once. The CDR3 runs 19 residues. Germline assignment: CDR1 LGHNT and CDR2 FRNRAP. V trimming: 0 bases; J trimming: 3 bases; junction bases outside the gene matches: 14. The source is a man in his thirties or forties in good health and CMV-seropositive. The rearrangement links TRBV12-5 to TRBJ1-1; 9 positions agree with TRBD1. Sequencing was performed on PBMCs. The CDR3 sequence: CASGLVTPRDREWYTEAFF. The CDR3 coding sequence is TGTGCTAGTGGTTTGGTGACCCCCCGGGACAGGGAATGGTACACTGAAGCTTTCTTT.